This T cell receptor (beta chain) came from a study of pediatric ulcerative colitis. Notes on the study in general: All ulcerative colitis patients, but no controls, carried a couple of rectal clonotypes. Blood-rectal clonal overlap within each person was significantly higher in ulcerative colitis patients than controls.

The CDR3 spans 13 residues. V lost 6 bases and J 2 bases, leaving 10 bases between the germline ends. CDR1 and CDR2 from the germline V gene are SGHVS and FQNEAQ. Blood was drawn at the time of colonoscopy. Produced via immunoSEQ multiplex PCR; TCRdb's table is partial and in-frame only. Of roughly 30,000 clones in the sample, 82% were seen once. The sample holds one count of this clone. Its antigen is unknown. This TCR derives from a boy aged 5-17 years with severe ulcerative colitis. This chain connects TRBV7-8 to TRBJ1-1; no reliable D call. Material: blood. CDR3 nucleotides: TGTGCCAGCAGTTTCCGGGAAAACACTGAAGCTTTCTTT. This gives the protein CASSFRENTEAFF.